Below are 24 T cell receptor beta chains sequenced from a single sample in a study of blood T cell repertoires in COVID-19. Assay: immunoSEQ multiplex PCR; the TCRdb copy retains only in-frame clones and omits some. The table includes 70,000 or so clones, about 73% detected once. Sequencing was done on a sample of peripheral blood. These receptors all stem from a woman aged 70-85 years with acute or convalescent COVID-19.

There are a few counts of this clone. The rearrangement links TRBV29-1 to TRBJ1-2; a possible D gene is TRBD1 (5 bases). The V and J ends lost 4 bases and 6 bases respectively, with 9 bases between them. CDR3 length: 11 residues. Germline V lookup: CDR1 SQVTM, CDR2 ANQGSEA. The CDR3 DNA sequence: TGCAGCGTTGTAGGGGAAAATGGCTACACCTTC. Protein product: CSVVGENGYTF. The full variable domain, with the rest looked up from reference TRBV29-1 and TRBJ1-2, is SAVISQKPSRDICQRGTSLTIQCQVDSQVTMMFWYRQQPGQSLTLIATANQGSEATYESGFVIDKFPISRPNLTFSTLTVSNMSPEDSSIYLCSVVGENGYTFGSGTRLTVV.

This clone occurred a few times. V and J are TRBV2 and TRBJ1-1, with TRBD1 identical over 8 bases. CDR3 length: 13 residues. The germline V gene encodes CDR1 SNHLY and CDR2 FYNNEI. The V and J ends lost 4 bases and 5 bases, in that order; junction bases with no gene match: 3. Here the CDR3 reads CASSGQGWTEAFF. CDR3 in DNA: TGTGCCAGCAGTGGACAGGGGTGGACTGAAGCTTTCTTT.

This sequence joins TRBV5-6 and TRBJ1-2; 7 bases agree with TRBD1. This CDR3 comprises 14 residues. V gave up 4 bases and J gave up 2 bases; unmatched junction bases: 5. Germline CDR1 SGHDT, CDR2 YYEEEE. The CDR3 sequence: CASSSPGQNYGYTF. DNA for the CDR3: TGTGCCAGCAGCAGTCCGGGACAGAACTATGGCTACACCTTC.

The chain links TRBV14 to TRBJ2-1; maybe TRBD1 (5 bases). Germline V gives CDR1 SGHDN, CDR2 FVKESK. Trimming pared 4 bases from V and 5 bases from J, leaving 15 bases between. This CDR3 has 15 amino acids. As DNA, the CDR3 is TGTGCCAGCAGCCCAGACCTAGACAGAAACAATGAGCAGTTCTTC. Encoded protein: CASSPDLDRNNEQFF.

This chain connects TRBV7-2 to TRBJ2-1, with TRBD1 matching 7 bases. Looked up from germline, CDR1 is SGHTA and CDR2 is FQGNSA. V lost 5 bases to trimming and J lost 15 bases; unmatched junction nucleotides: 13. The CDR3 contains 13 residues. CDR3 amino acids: CASSLGTARRRFF. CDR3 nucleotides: TGTGCCAGCAGCCTCGGGACAGCCCGACGGAGGTTCTTC.

The CDR3 loop is CASRSGRAIGELFF. In DNA, the CDR3 is TGTGCCAGCCGGTCGGGCAGGGCGATAGGCGAACTGTTTTTT. The rearrangement uses TRBV28 and TRBJ1-4; D is possibly TRBD1 (5 bases). CDR1 is MDHEN and CDR2 is SYDVKM in the germline V gene. The CDR3 extends over 14 amino acids. With 8 bases removed from V and 12 bases from J, the gap between germline ends came to 22 bases. The full variable domain, in which reference TRBV28 and TRBJ1-4 provide the parts outside the CDR3, is DVKVTQSSRYLVKRTGEKVFLECVQDMDHENMFWYRQDPGLGLRLIYFSYDVKMKEKGDIPEGYSVSREKKERFSLILESASTNQTSMYLCASRSGRAIGELFFGSGTQLSVL.

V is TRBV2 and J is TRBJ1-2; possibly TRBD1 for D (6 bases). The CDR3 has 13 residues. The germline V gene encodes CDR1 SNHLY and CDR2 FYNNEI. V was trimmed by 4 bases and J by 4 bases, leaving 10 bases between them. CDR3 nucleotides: TGTGCCAGCAGTGGGGTAGGGGGCTATGGCTACACCTTC. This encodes CASSGVGGYGYTF.

CDR3 residues: CASSQDSGGDTQYF. The CDR3 DNA reads as TGTGCCAGCAGCCAAGATTCAGGGGGTGATACGCAGTATTTT. The genes are TRBV3-1 (or the pseudogene TRBV3-2) and TRBJ2-3; TRBD1 agrees at 7 bases. Germline V lookup: CDR1 LGHDT, CDR2 YNNKEL (reference sequence). The CDR3 consists of 14 residues. The J segment lost 6 bases and the V segment lost 0 bases, leaving 3 bases of the junction unmatched.

The CDR3 DNA follows: TGTGCCAGTAGTACCCCTTTGGACAGGGCCTCCTACGAGCAGTACTTC. Protein sequence: CASSTPLDRASYEQYF. The chain is built from TRBV19 and TRBJ2-7, with 8 bases identical to TRBD1. Germline trimming cut 4 bases from V and 0 bases from J; bases unmatched to any gene: 8. This CDR3 region has 16 residues. Germline V gene data show CDR1 as LNHDA and CDR2 as SQIVND (reference sequence).

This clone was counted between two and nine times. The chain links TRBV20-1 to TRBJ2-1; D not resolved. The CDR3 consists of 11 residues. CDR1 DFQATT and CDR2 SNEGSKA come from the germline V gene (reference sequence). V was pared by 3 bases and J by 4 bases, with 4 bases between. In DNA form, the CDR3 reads TGCAGTGCTAGCGGTTACAATGAGCAGTTCTTC. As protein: CSASGYNEQFF.

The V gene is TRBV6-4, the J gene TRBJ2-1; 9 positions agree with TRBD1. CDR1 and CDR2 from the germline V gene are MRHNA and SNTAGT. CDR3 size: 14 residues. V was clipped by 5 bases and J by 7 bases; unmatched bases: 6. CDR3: CASSPGQGGNEQFF. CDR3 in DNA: TGTGCCAGCAGTCCGGGACAGGGTGGTAATGAGCAGTTCTTC.

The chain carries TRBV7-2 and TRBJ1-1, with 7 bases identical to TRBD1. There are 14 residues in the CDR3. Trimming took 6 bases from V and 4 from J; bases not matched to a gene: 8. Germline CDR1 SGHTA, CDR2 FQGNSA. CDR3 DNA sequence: TGTGCCAGCAGTCAAAGGGGGCGCATCACTGAAGCTTTCTTT. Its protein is CASSQRGRITEAFF. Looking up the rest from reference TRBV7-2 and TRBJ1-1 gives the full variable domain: GAGVSQSPSNKVTEKGKDVELRCDPISGHTALYWYRQSLGQGLEFLIYFQGNSAPDKSGLPSDRFSAERTGGSVSTLTIQRTQQEDSAVYLCASSQRGRITEAFFGQGTRLTVV.

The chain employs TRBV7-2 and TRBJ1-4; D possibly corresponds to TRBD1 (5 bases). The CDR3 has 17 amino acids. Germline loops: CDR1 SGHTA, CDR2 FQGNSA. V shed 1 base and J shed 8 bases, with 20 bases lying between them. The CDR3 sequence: CASSLDPQQGVGEKLFF. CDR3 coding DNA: TGTGCCAGCAGCTTAGATCCCCAACAAGGGGTCGGAGAAAAACTGTTTTTT.

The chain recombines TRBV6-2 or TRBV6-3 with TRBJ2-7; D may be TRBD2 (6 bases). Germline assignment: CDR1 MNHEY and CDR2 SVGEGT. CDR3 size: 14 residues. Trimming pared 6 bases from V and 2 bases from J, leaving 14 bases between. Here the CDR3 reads CASSQVGGAYEQYF. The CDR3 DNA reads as TGTGCCAGCAGCCAGGTGGGGGGAGCCTACGAGCAGTACTTC.

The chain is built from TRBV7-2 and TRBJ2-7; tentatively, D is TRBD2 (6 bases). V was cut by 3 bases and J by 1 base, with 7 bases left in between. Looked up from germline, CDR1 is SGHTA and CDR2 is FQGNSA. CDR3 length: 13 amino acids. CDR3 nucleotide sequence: TGTGCCAGCAGCTTGCGGGGATCCTACGAGCAGTACTTC. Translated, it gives CASSLRGSYEQYF.

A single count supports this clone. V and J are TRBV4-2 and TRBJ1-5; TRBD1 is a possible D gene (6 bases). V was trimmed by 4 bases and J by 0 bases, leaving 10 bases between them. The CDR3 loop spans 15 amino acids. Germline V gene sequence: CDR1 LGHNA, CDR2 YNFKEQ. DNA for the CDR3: TGTGCCAGCAGCCCCGACAGGTATAGCAATCAGCCCCAGCATTTT. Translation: CASSPDRYSNQPQHF.

In DNA, the CDR3 is TGTGCCAGCAGTGATTACAGGGATTCACCCCTCCACTTT. It translates to CASSDYRDSPLHF. V usage is TRBV2 and J usage is TRBJ1-6; D possibly corresponds to TRBD1 (6 bases). Per the germline V gene, CDR1 is SNHLY and CDR2 is FYNNEI. The CDR3 is 13 amino acids. With 3 bases removed from V and 8 bases from J, the gap between germline ends came to 8 bases.

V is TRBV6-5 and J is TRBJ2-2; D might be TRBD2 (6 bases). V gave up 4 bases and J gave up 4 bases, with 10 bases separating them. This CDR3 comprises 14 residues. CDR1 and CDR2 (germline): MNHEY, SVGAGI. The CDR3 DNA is TGTGCCAGCAGTTCCAACGGGGGCACCGGGGAGCTGTTTTTT. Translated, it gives CASSSNGGTGELFF.

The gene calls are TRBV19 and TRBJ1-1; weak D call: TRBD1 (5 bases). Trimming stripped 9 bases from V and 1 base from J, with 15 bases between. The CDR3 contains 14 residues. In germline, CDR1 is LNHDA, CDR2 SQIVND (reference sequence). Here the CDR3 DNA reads TGTGCCAGCCACCAGGGTATGAGGAACACTGAAGCTTTCTTT. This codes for CASHQGMRNTEAFF. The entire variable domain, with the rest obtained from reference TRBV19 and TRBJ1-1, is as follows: DGGITQSPKYLFRKEGQNVTLSCEQNLNHDAMYWYRQDPGQGLRLIYYSQIVNDFQKGDIAEGYSVSREKKESFPLTVTSAQKNPTAFYLCASHQGMRNTEAFFGQGTRLTVV.

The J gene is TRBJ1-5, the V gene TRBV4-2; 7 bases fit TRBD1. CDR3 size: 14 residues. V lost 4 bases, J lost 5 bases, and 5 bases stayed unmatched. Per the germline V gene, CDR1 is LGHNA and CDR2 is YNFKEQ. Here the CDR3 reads CASSPTGNDQPQHF. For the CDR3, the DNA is TGTGCCAGCAGCCCGACAGGGAACGATCAGCCCCAGCATTTT.

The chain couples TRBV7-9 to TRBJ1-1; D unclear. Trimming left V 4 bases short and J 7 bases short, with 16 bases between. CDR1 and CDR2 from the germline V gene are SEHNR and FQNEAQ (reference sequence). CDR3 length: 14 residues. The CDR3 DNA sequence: TGTGCCAGCAGCTCGGTCGCACGAGCGAATGAAGCTTTCTTT. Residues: CASSSVARANEAFF.

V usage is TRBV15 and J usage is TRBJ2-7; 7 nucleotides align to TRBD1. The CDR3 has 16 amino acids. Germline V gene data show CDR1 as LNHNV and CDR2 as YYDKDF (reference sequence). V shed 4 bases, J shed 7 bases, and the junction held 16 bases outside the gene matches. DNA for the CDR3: TGTGCCACCAGCACACGAGCGACAGGGAGCGTCGCAGAGCAGTACTTC. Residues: CATSTRATGSVAEQYF.

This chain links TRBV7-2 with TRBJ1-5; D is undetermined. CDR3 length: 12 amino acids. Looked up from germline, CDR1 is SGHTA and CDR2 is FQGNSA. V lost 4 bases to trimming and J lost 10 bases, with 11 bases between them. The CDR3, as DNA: TGTGCCAGCAGCTCCCAACCGGGACCCCAGCATTTT. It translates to CASSSQPGPQHF.

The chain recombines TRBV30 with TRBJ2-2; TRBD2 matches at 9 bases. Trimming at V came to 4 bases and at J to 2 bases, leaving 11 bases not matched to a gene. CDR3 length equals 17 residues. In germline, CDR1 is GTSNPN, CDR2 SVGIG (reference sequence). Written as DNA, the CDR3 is TGTGCCTGGACCGGGCCTAGCGGGACCATCAACACCGGGGAGCTGTTTTTT. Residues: CAWTGPSGTINTGELFF.